The rows below give T cell receptor beta chains drawn from one sample of a study of cytomegalovirus exposure and HLA in healthy donors. The repertoire was sequenced with immunoSEQ multiplex PCR; TCRdb's copy has only in-frame clones and lacks some. Of approximately 120,000 clones listed, around 80% were seen once; the top ten hold around 3.6%. Specimen: PBMCs. The receptor set was obtained from a man aged 25-40 years in good health and CMV-seronegative. Both conserved end residues are part of each CDR3. The D gene is left open where the match is weak. Not all rows give a size; the values are once, few, many and, for expanded clones, a class.

j_call	v_call	clone_size	d_call	cdr3_nt	cdr3_aa
TRBJ2-7	TRBV18	-	-	TGTGCCAGCTCCCCCGCCCCGGACTCAACCTACGAGCAGTACTTC	CASSPAPDSTYEQYF
TRBJ2-2	TRBV27	-	-	TGTGCCAGCAGTCTCCTGGGGGGTGAACGGACCGGGGAGCTGTTTTTT	CASSLLGGERTGELFF
TRBJ1-2	TRBV19	-	-	TGTGCCAGTGGAATAGGAGGCGTAGATGGCTACACCTTC	CASGIGGVDGYTF
TRBJ2-7	TRBV9	-	-	TGTGCCAGCAGCGTAGAACCAGAAAGCTCCTACGAGCAGTACTTC	CASSVEPESSYEQYF
TRBJ1-2	TRBV6-5	-	-	TGTGCCAGCAGTTACTCGGAGACCAGGGGTCTTTATGGCTACACCTTC	CASSYSETRGLYGYTF
TRBJ2-5	TRBV28	-	-	TGTGCCAGCAGGTCCGGCTCAAGCGGGCGAGAGACCCAGTACTTC	CASRSGSSGRETQYF
TRBJ2-1	TRBV4-1	-	-	TGCGCCAGCAGCCACCCCTATAGGGGCGGGGTAAAGAATGAGCAGTTCTTC	CASSHPYRGGVKNEQFF
TRBJ2-2	TRBV25-1	-	-	TGTGCCAGCAGCGTATCCTGGAGGGGGAACACCGGGGAGCTGTTTTTT	CASSVSWRGNTGELFF
TRBJ2-7	TRBV5-1	-	TRBD1	TGCGCCAGCAGCCAACGACAGGGTGAGGCCTACGAGCAGTACTTC	CASSQRQGEAYEQYF
TRBJ1-4	TRBV28	-	TRBD1	TGTGCCAGCAAACTTGGACAGGTACATGAAAAACTGTTTTTT	CASKLGQVHEKLFF
TRBJ2-5	TRBV19	-	TRBD2	TGTGCCAGTAGTAGGCTAGCGGGGCGCCAAGAGACCCAGTACTTC	CASSRLAGRQETQYF
TRBJ2-5	TRBV6-5	-	-	TGTGCCAGCAGTTACTGGGCCAGACAAGAGACCCAGTACTTC	CASSYWARQETQYF
TRBJ1-1	TRBV5-1	-	-	TGCGCCAGCAGCTTCAGGGGGAACACTGAAGCTTTCTTT	CASSFRGNTEAFF
TRBJ1-1	TRBV19	few	TRBD1	TGTGCCAGTAGGACAGGGACGAACACTGAAGCTTTCTTT	CASRTGTNTEAFF
TRBJ1-2	TRBV6-6	few	-	TGTGCCAGCAGGAGAAGCCGGGACACAATTAACTATGGCTACACCTTC	CASRRSRDTINYGYTF
TRBJ1-1	TRBV5-1	few	-	TGCGCCAGCAGCTTTGGGGCGAACACTGAAGCTTTCTTT	CASSFGANTEAFF
TRBJ2-2	TRBV5-1	-	-	TGCGCCAGCAGCCAGCAGGGAGGGGGCACCGGGGAGCTGTTTTTT	CASSQQGGGTGELFF
TRBJ1-1	TRBV18	few	-	TGTGCCAGCTCACCGGGCAGATTGAACACTGAAGCTTTCTTT	CASSPGRLNTEAFF
TRBJ2-7	TRBV28	-	-	TGTGCCAGCAGCCCCCGAATGAGGGTTCCCTACGAGCAGTACTTC	CASSPRMRVPYEQYF
TRBJ2-3	TRBV11-2	-	TRBD2	TGTGCCAGCAGCTACTTACTAGCGGGAGAGGGAGATACGCAGTATTTT	CASSYLLAGEGDTQYF
TRBJ1-5	TRBV29-1	-	-	TGCAGCGTTGGTAGTCAGCCCCAGCATTTT	CSVGSQPQHF
TRBJ2-7	TRBV9	-	TRBD2	TGTGCCAGCAGCCCTCATTCACCGGGACTAGTCCACGAGCAGTACTTC	CASSPHSPGLVHEQYF
TRBJ1-5	TRBV6-5	few	-	TGTGCCAGCAGCCCCACTAGCTATAGCAATCAGCCCCAGCATTTT	CASSPTSYSNQPQHF
TRBJ2-2	TRBV5-4	-	TRBD2	TGTGCCAGCAGCTCCCCCGGGGCGCGGGGGGCCGGGGAGCTGTTTTTT	CASSSPGARGAGELFF
TRBJ1-1	TRBV19	-	-	TGTGCCAGTAGTATAGATGCGGACACTGAAGCTTTCTTT	CASSIDADTEAFF
TRBJ2-5	TRBV6-1	-	-	TGTGCCAGCAGTCCCGGGACTTCGGGGGAGCAGTACTTC	CASSPGTSGEQYF
TRBJ2-5	TRBV5-1	-	TRBD1	TGCGCCAGCAGCGGAGGACAGGTCCAAGAGACCCAGTACTTC	CASSGGQVQETQYF
TRBJ2-7	TRBV6-1	-	TRBD1	TGTGCCAGCAGTGAATCCAACAGGGGGCCTCTCTACGAGCAGTACTTC	CASSESNRGPLYEQYF
TRBJ2-7	TRBV7-9	-	-	TGTGCCAGCAGCTCCCTCGGCAGGGCTGCCTACGAGCAGTACTTC	CASSSLGRAAYEQYF
TRBJ2-2	TRBV10-3	-	-	TGTGCCATCCGCGCAGGGGCCGTTAACACCGGGGAGCTGTTTTTT	CAIRAGAVNTGELFF
TRBJ2-5	TRBV5-1	-	-	TGCGCCAGCAGCTTGGCCCAGGGGCCGGAGACCCAGTACTTC	CASSLAQGPETQYF
TRBJ1-4	TRBV4-1	once	-	TGCGCCAGCAGTCAGAACCCCCAGGGAATGATCTCGCAAAAACTGTTTTTT	CASSQNPQGMISQKLFF
TRBJ2-1	TRBV19	-	-	TGTGCCACTTCGGGCTACAATGAGCAGTTCTTC	CATSGYNEQFF
TRBJ1-3	TRBV4-3	-	-	TGCGCCAGCAGCCAAGATGACTTTTCTGGAAACACCATATATTTT	CASSQDDFSGNTIYF
TRBJ2-1	TRBV2	-	TRBD2	TGTGCCAGCAGTGATACTAGCGGCGTAAATGAGCAGTTCTTC	CASSDTSGVNEQFF